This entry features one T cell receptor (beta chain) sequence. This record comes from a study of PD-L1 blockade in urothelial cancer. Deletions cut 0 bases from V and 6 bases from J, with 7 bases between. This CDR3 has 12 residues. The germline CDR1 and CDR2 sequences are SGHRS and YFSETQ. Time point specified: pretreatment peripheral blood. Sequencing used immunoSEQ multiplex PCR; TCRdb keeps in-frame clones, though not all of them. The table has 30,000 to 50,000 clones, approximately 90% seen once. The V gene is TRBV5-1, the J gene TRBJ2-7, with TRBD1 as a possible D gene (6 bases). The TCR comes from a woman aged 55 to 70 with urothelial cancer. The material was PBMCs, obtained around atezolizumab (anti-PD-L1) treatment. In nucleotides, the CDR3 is TGCGCCAGCAGCTTGGAAGGGGGCGAGCAGTACTTC. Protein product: CASSLEGGEQYF.